These 24 T cell receptor beta chains share one sample of origin, sequenced in a study of CD4+ T cells in melanoma. Libraries were prepared by immunoSEQ multiplex PCR; TCRdb keeps only in-frame clonotypes and omits some of them. Of about 20,000 clones in the sample, under 90% are singletons; the top ten hold approximately 5%. Sequenced material: cells from a culture (not recorded whether cultured in vitro). Source of these receptors: a human donor with melanoma.

This clone was observed once. CDR3 region: CAWSLDSGNTIYF. CDR3 nucleotides: TGTGCCTGGAGTCTAGACTCTGGAAACACCATATATTTT. V usage is TRBV30 and J usage is TRBJ1-3; D gene unclear. The CDR3 consists of 13 residues. V was cut by 2 bases and J by 0 bases, with 5 bases left in between. Per germline, CDR1 GTSNPN and CDR2 SVGIG (reference sequence).

The chain links TRBV6-6 to TRBJ2-5; 11 nucleotides agree with TRBD2. Trimming cost V 2 bases and J 3 bases; bases outside gene matches: 2. The germline V gene has CDR1 MNHNY and CDR2 SVGAGI (reference sequence). This CDR3 comprises 15 residues. CDR3: CASSYAGLAEETQYF. The CDR3, as DNA: TGTGCCAGCAGTTACGCGGGACTAGCGGAAGAGACCCAGTACTTC.

This chain uses TRBV27 with TRBJ2-5, with 16 bases lining up with TRBD2. CDR1 MNHEY and CDR2 SMNVEV come from the germline V gene (reference sequence). V trimming: 4 bases; J trimming: 6 bases; junction bases outside the gene matches: 17. The CDR3 contains 20 residues. The CDR3: CASSWRGTPGTSGGAQTQYF. The CDR3 bases are TGTGCCAGCAGTTGGAGAGGGACACCCGGGACTAGCGGGGGGGCCCAGACCCAGTACTTC.

This clone was picked up one time. The CDR3 protein is CASSRTLGEQYF. The CDR3, as DNA: TGTGCCAGCAGTCGGACCTTGGGAGAGCAGTACTTC. The rearrangement uses TRBV7-2 and TRBJ2-7; no clear D. Germline V gene lookup returns CDR1 SGHTA and CDR2 FQGNSA. Trimming took off 6 bases at V and 7 bases at J, with 13 bases between the two ends. CDR3 length: 12 amino acids.

The chain has TRBV30 and TRBJ2-7, with D possibly being TRBD2 (6 bases). Per the germline V gene, CDR1 is GTSNPN and CDR2 is SVGIG (reference sequence). V gave up 5 bases and J gave up 0 bases, with 8 bases separating them. CDR3 length: 12 amino acids. In DNA form, the CDR3 reads TGTGCCTGGGGGGGGAGCTCCTACGAGCAGTACTTC. Protein sequence: CAWGGSSYEQYF.

The rearrangement joins TRBV25-1 to TRBJ1-2; 8 bases are shared with TRBD1. Germline CDR1 reads MGHDK; CDR2 reads SYGVNS. This CDR3 is built from 13 residues. The ends lost 8 bases at V and 4 bases at J; junction bases unmatched: 6. CDR3 sequence (DNA): TGTGCCAGCGCGAGGACAGGGATCTATGGCTACACCTTC. Protein product: CASARTGIYGYTF.

The CDR3, as DNA: TGTGCCAGCAGCTCCGGGACAGGGCGGGGGGAGACCCAGTACTTC. Translating it yields CASSSGTGRGETQYF. V gene TRBV7-9 combines with J gene TRBJ2-5, with 9 nucleotides matching TRBD1. Germline values: CDR1 SEHNR, CDR2 FQNEAQ (reference sequence). The ends lost 4 bases at V and 5 bases at J; junction bases unmatched: 8. The CDR3 is 15 residues long.

The rearrangement links TRBV4-1 to TRBJ2-3, with D perhaps matching TRBD1 (6 bases). Per germline, CDR1 MGHRA and CDR2 YSYEKL. The V gene lost 4 bases and the J gene lost 2 bases, with 10 bases spanning the gap. There are 14 residues in the CDR3. As DNA, the CDR3 is TGCGCCAGCAGCCTGGGGGCAGCCACAGATACGCAGTATTTT. Translated: CASSLGAATDTQYF.

The chain combines TRBV4-1 with TRBJ2-4; TRBD1 agrees at 8 bases. V dropped 5 bases and J dropped 0; count of bases not matched to a gene: 6. Germline CDR1 is MGHRA and CDR2 is YSYEKL. The CDR3 runs 16 residues. The CDR3 here is CASSFGQGRAKNIQYF. The CDR3 region has the DNA TGCGCCAGCAGCTTTGGACAGGGCCGAGCCAAAAACATTCAGTACTTC.

The rearrangement joins TRBV7-3 to TRBJ2-6; maybe TRBD1 (5 bases). Trimming pared 4 bases from V and 2 bases from J, leaving 12 bases between. This CDR3 contains 16 residues. CDR1 and CDR2 (germline): SGHTA, FQGTGA. CDR3 sequence (DNA): TGTGCCAGCAGCTCCAGGGCTTCCCCTGGGGCCAACGTCCTGACTTTC. Its protein product is CASSSRASPGANVLTF.

The chain recombines TRBV5-4 with TRBJ2-2; D is perhaps TRBD1 or TRBD2 (5 bases each). The CDR3 runs 17 residues. V gave up 4 bases and J gave up 3 bases, with 19 bases separating them. The germline CDR1 and CDR2 sequences are SGHNT and YYREEE (reference sequence). CDR3 DNA sequence: TGTGCCAGCAGCCTGGGGGTCCGGCAGGACTACACCGGGGAGCTGTTTTTT. Translated: CASSLGVRQDYTGELFF.

This clone was observed a handful of times. The rearrangement joins TRBV10-2 to TRBJ1-1; 8 bases agree with TRBD1. Per germline, CDR1 WSHSY and CDR2 SAAADI. Unmatched junction bases numbered 2, after V lost 3 bases and J lost 2 bases. The CDR3 totals 14 residues. DNA of the CDR3: TGCGCCAGCAGTGATGGACAGGGAAACACTGAAGCTTTCTTT. Translating it yields CASSDGQGNTEAFF.

A note on this clone: An end of the junction differs from the germline gene, which may be a read error. The genes are TRBV5-4 and TRBJ2-4, with 13 bases fitting TRBD2. Germline CDR1 and CDR2: SGHNT and YYREEE (reference sequence). The CDR3 contains 13 residues. The CDR3 loop reads CASSAQTSGGWNF. The CDR3 nucleotides are TGTGCCAGCAGCGCCCAGACTAGCGGGGGGTGGAACTTC.

The rearrangement joins TRBV7-2 to TRBJ1-2, with TRBD1 identical over 7 bases. V lost 6 bases to trimming and J lost 8 bases; unmatched junction nucleotides: 15. The germline V gene encodes CDR1 SGHTA and CDR2 FQGNSA. The CDR3 loop spans 15 amino acids. The CDR3 protein is CASSYRSGTDNGYTF. In nucleotides, the CDR3 is TGTGCCAGCAGTTACCGCTCCGGGACAGATAACGGCTACACCTTC.

In its sample, this clone was seen once. The V and J genes are TRBV5-1 and TRBJ2-5; 7 bases match TRBD2. From germline, CDR1 is SGHRS and CDR2 YFSETQ. The trim removed 4 bases at V and 5 bases at J, leaving 5 bases unmatched. The CDR3 is made up of 13 amino acids. CDR3 loop: CASSAQGGETQYF. In DNA form, the CDR3 reads TGCGCCAGCAGCGCCCAGGGAGGGGAGACCCAGTACTTC.

V and J are TRBV5-4 and TRBJ2-7; weak D call: TRBD2 (6 bases). The CDR3 contains 18 residues. Trimming cost V 4 bases and J 6 bases, with 29 bases left between them. The V gene's germline CDR1 is SGHNT and CDR2 YYREEE (reference sequence). This chain's CDR3 is CASSPAKGGDRGRLEQYF. The CDR3, as DNA: TGTGCCAGCAGCCCGGCCAAGGGAGGTGATCGGGGACGGCTCGAGCAGTACTTC.

The CDR3 nucleotides are TGTGCCAGCAGCTTAGCAGGGGGCACGATCTATGGCTACACCTTC. This translates into CASSLAGGTIYGYTF. The rearrangement joins TRBV7-9 to TRBJ1-2; 7 positions match TRBD1. Germline values: CDR1 SEHNR, CDR2 FQNEAQ (reference sequence). Germline trimming cut 0 bases from V and 4 bases from J; bases unmatched to any gene: 5. The CDR3 is 15 amino acids.

V gene TRBV7-9 combines with J gene TRBJ2-5, with 7 bases aligning to TRBD2. J gave up 5 bases and V 0 bases, and 12 bases lay outside the gene matches. The CDR3 length is 17 residues. Germline lookup yields CDR1 SEHNR and CDR2 FQNEAQ (reference sequence). The CDR3 DNA reads TGTGCCAGCAGCTTAGCGACCAGCGGGGAACCCCGTGAGACCCAGTACTTC. It is translated as CASSLATSGEPRETQYF.

The rearrangement uses TRBV19 and TRBJ1-1; D gene ambiguous. Germline CDR1 reads LNHDA; CDR2 reads SQIVND (reference sequence). Trimming left V 5 bases short and J 5 bases short, with 12 bases between. The CDR3 extends over 13 amino acids. The CDR3 spells CASSAGGLTEAFF. As DNA, the CDR3 is TGTGCCAGTAGTGCAGGAGGATTGACTGAAGCTTTCTTT.

The rearrangement links TRBV5-1 to TRBJ1-1; TRBD1 might be the D (6 bases). This CDR3 is 16 amino acids long. The germline V gene has CDR1 SGHRS and CDR2 YFSETQ. Between the trimmed V and J ends, which lost 4 bases and 6 bases, there was a span of 22 bases. The CDR3 here is CASSEAAGVGVPEAFF. CDR3 in DNA: TGCGCCAGCAGCGAAGCGGCAGGGGTCGGGGTTCCTGAAGCTTTCTTT.

The gene calls are TRBV18 and TRBJ1-1; a weak D match, TRBD1 (6 bases). Trimming left V 0 bases short and J 7 bases short, with 15 bases between. Germline V gene lookup returns CDR1 KGHSH and CDR2 LQKENI. This CDR3 has 15 residues. The CDR3: CASSPPKLPTGEAFF. The CDR3, as DNA: TGTGCCAGCTCACCACCGAAACTTCCGACAGGTGAAGCTTTCTTT.

CDR3 protein: CASSGTSVATDTQYF. In DNA form, the CDR3 reads TGTGCCAGCAGTGGGACTAGCGTTGCCACAGATACGCAGTATTTT. V usage is TRBV2 and J usage is TRBJ2-3; TRBD2 aligns across 9 bases. This CDR3 region has 15 residues. The V segment lost 4 bases and the J segment 2 bases; nucleotides outside the gene matches: 4. The germline V gene encodes CDR1 SNHLY and CDR2 FYNNEI.

V is TRBV4-1 and J is TRBJ2-7, with D possibly matching TRBD1 (6 bases). V lost 0 bases and J lost 2, with 11 bases in between. CDR1 is MGHRA, CDR2 YSYEKL, per germline. The CDR3 runs to 15 residues. The CDR3 protein is CASSQDGWTAYEQYF. The CDR3, as DNA: TGCGCCAGCAGCCAAGATGGGTGGACAGCCTACGAGCAGTACTTC.

V is TRBV5-1 and J is TRBJ2-7; tentative D call: TRBD2 (6 bases). Trimming left V 5 bases short and J 1 base short, with 13 bases between. This CDR3 spans 14 amino acids. Per the germline V gene, CDR1 is SGHRS and CDR2 is YFSETQ. CDR3 amino acids: CASRGDWPSYEQYF. CDR3 nucleotides: TGCGCCAGCAGGGGGGACTGGCCATCCTACGAGCAGTACTTC.